A selection of T cell receptor beta chains follows, all from one sample in a study of T cell changes during pregnancy in multiple sclerosis. Produced via immunoSEQ multiplex PCR; TCRdb's table is partial and in-frame only. The data hold about 75,000 clones, with about 89% observed a single time. The source was peripheral blood, collected in the first trimester of pregnancy. These receptors all stem from a female donor in good health, enrolled as a control in a pregnancy study. Each CDR3 is given with its conserved first and last residue. D genes are given only for firm matches. Only some rows state a clone size, as once, few, many or a class for expanded clones.

TRBV18	TRBD2	once	TRBJ2-7	TGTGCCAGCTCACCTAGCGGGACCTACGAGCAGTACTTC	CASSPSGTYEQYF
TRBV15	-	-	TRBJ1-2	TGTGCCACCAGCAGAGTAAGACAGGATGGCTACACCTTC	CATSRVRQDGYTF
TRBV5-6	TRBD2	-	TRBJ2-7	TGTGCCAGCAGCCGGACTAGCAGATCCTACGAGCAGTACTTC	CASSRTSRSYEQYF
TRBV6-5	-	-	TRBJ1-1	TGTGCCAGCAGTTATGATCGGGGGTCTGAAGCTTTCTTT	CASSYDRGSEAFF
TRBV10-1	TRBD2	-	TRBJ2-1	TGCGCCAGCAGTGAGTCGAGTATGGGACTAGCGGCTAATGAGCAGTTCTTC	CASSESSMGLAANEQFF
TRBV11-2	TRBD2	-	TRBJ2-1	TGTGCCAGCAGCTTAGTGGGCGGGGGGAAGGGCAATGAGCAGTTCTTC	CASSLVGGGKGNEQFF
TRBV5-1	TRBD1	-	TRBJ1-6	TGCGCCAGCAGCTTGGCGGCAGGGGGTAATAATTCACCCCTCCACTTT	CASSLAAGGNNSPLHF
TRBV9	TRBD1	-	TRBJ2-7	TGTGCCAGCAGCGTAAGGGGGCGGGCCTCCTACGAGCAGTACTTC	CASSVRGRASYEQYF
TRBV19	-	-	TRBJ2-7	TGTGCCAGTAGTATAGTTTCTAGCGAAACCTACGAGCAGTACTTC	CASSIVSSETYEQYF
TRBV5-1	-	-	TRBJ2-7	TGCGCCAGCAGCTTGGCTGGGGGATGGGGAGGCGAGCAGTACTTC	CASSLAGGWGGEQYF
TRBV18	-	-	TRBJ2-1	TGTGCCAGCTCACCATCAGGCAGGGTGGGAGGTGAGCAGTTCTTC	CASSPSGRVGGEQFF
TRBV27	TRBD1	-	TRBJ1-4	TGTGCCAGCAGTTTTTCCGGGACAGCTGCAACTAATGAAAAACTGTTTTTT	CASSFSGTAATNEKLFF
TRBV6-1	-	-	TRBJ1-1	TGTGCCAGCAGTGTTAGGAACACTGAAGCTTTCTTT	CASSVRNTEAFF
TRBV6-6	-	-	TRBJ2-1	TGTGCCAGCAGTAGCGAAAAGCGGCGTGAGCAGTTCTTC	CASSSEKRREQFF
TRBV29-1	-	-	TRBJ2-1	TGCAGCGTTTCACAGGGCAATGAGCAGTTCTTC	CSVSQGNEQFF
TRBV27	-	-	TRBJ2-2	TGTGCCAGCACGGGGATGGGTCCGGACACCGGGGAGCTGTTTTTT	CASTGMGPDTGELFF
TRBV5-1	TRBD1	-	TRBJ1-1	TGCGCCAGCAGCCCGGGGACAGGGAGATTTAATAAGGCTGAAGCTTTCTTT	CASSPGTGRFNKAEAFF
TRBV7-9	TRBD1	-	TRBJ1-2	TGTGCCAGCAGGCCTGACAGGGTTGAAGGCTACACCTTC	CASRPDRVEGYTF
TRBV4-1	-	-	TRBJ2-1	TGCGCCAGCAGCCAGTTCCGGGAGAGGGGTTACAATGAGCAGTTCTTC	CASSQFRERGYNEQFF
TRBV6-5	TRBD2	-	TRBJ2-1	TGTGCCAGCTCAAAGGCGGGGGGGCCCGATGAGCAGTTCTTC	CASSKAGGPDEQFF
TRBV7-2	TRBD1	-	TRBJ1-2	TGTGCCAGCAGCCATCGACAGGGGTACTATGGCTACACCTTC	CASSHRQGYYGYTF